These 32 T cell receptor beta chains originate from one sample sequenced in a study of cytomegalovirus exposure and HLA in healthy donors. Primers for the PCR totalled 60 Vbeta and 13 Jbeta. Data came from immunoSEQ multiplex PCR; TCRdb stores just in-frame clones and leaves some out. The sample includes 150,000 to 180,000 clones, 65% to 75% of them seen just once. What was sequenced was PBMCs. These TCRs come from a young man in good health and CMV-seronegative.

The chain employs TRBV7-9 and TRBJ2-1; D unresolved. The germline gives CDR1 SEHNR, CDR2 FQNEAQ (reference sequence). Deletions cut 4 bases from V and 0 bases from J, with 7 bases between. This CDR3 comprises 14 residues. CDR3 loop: CASSSSGSYNEQFF. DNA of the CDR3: TGTGCCAGCAGCTCTTCGGGCTCCTACAATGAGCAGTTCTTC.

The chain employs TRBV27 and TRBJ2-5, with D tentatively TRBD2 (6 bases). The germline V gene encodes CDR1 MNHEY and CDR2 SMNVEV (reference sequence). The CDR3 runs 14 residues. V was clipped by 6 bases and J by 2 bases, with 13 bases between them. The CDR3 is CASSHTEGQETQYF. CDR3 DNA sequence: TGTGCCAGCAGCCACACGGAGGGGCAAGAGACCCAGTACTTC.

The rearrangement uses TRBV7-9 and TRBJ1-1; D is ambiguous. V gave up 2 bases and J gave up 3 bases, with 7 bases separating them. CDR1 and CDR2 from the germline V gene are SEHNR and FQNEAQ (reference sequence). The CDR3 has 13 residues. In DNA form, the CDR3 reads TGTGCCAGCAGCTTAAGGCGGGACACTGAAGCTTTCTTT. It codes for CASSLRRDTEAFF.

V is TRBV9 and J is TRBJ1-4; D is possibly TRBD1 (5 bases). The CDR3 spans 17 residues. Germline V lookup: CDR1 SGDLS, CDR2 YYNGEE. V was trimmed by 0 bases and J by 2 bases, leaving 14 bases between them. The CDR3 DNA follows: TGTGCCAGCAGCGTAGGCGTAGGTGGGGGGACTAATGAAAAACTGTTTTTT. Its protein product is CASSVGVGGGTNEKLFF. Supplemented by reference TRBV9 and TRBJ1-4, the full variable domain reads DSGVTQTPKHLITATGQRVTLRCSPRSGDLSVYWYQQSLDQGLQFLIQYYNGEERAKGNILERFSAQQFPDLHSELNLSSLELGDSALYFCASSVGVGGGTNEKLFFGSGTQLSVL.

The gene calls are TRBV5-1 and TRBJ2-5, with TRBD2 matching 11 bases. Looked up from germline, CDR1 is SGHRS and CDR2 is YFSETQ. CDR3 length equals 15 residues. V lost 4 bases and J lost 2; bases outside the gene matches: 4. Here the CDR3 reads CASSLIAGGQETQYF. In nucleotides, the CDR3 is TGCGCCAGCAGCCTGATAGCGGGGGGGCAAGAGACCCAGTACTTC.

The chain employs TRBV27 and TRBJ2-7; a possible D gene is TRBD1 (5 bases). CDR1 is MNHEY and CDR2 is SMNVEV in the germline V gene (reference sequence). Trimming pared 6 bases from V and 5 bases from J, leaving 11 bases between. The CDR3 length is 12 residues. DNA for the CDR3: TGTGCCAGCAGACAGGCTATCAACGAGCAGTACTTC. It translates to CASRQAINEQYF.

In DNA, the CDR3 is TGTGCCAGCAGCCAATTTTTGACTTCCCCCCTCCACTTT. This sequence encodes CASSQFLTSPLHF. V usage is TRBV16 and J usage is TRBJ1-6; no clear D gene. Germline loops: CDR1 KGHSY, CDR2 FQNENV. The CDR3 runs 13 residues. V lost 1 base and J 13 bases, leaving 11 bases between the germline ends.

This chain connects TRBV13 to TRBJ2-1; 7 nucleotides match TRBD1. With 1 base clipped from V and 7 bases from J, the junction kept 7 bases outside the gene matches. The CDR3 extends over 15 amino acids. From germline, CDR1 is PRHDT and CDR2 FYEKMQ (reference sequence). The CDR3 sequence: CASSLVMDRRNEQFF. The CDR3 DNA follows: TGTGCCAGCAGCTTAGTTATGGACAGGCGAAATGAGCAGTTCTTC.

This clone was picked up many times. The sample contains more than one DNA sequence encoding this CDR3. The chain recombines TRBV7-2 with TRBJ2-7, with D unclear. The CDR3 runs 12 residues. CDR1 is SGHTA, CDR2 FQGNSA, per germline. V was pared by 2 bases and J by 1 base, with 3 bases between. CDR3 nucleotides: TGTGCCAGCAGCTTATCGTCCTACGAGCAGTACTTC. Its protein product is CASSLSSYEQYF.

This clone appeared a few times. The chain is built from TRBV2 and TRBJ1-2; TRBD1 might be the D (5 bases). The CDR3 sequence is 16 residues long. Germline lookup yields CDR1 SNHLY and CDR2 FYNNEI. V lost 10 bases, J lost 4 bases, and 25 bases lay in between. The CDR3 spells CAITHKERGHPYGYTF. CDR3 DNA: TGTGCCATCACCCATAAGGAGAGAGGACACCCCTATGGCTACACCTTC.

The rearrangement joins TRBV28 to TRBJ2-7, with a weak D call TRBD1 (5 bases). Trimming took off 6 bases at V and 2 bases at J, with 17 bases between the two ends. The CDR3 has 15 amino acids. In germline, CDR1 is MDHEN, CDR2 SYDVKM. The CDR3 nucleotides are TGTGCCAGCAGACCTCACCGACAGCTCACCTACGAGCAGTACTTC. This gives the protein CASRPHRQLTYEQYF.

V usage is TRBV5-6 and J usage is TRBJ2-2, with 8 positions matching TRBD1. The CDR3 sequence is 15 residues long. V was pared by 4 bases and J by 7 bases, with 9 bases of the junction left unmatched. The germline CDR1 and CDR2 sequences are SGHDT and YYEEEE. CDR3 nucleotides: TGTGCCAGCAGCCGGACAGGGCCTCGGGTCGGGGAGCTGTTTTTT. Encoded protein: CASSRTGPRVGELFF.

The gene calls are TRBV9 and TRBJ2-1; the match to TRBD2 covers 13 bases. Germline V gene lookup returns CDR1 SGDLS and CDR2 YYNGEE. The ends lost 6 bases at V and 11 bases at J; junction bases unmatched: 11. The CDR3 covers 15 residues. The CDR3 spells CASNPGLAGSGKQFF. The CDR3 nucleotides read TGTGCCAGCAACCCGGGACTAGCGGGGTCAGGGAAGCAGTTCTTC.

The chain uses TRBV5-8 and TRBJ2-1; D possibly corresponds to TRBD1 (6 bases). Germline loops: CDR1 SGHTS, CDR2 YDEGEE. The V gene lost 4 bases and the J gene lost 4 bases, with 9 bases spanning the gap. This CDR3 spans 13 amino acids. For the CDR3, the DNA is TGTGCCAGCAGCCAACAGGGATACAATGAGCAGTTCTTC. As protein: CASSQQGYNEQFF.

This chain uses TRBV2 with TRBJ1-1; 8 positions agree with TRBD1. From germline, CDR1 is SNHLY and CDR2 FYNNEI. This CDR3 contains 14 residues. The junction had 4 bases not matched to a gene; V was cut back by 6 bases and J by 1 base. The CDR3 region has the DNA TGTGCCAGCAGCCCCGGGACAGGGAACACTGAAGCTTTCTTT. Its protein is CASSPGTGNTEAFF.

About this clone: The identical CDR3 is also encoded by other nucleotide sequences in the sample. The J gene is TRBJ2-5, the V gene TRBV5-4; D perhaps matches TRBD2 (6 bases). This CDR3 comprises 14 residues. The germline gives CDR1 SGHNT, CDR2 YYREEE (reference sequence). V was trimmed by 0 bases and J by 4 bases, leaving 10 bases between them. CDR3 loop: CASSLGSGVETQYF. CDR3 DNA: TGTGCCAGCAGCTTGGGATCGGGGGTAGAGACCCAGTACTTC. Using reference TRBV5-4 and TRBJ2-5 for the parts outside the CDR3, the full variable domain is ETGVTQSPTHLIKTRGQQVTLRCSSQSGHNTVSWYQQALGQGPQFIFQYYREEENGRGNFPPRFSGLQFPNYSSELNVNALELDDSALYLCASSLGSGVETQYFGPGTRLLVL.

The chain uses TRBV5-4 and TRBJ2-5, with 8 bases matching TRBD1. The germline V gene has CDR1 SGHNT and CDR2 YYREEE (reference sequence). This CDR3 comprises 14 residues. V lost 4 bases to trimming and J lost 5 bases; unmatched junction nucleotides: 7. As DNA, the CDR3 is TGTGCCAGCAGCATGACAGGGGTCCAGGAGACCCAGTACTTC. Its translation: CASSMTGVQETQYF.

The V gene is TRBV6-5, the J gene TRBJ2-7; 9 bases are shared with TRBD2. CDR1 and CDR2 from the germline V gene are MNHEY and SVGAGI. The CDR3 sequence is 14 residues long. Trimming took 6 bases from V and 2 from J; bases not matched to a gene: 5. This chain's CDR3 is CASSIAGDAYEQYF. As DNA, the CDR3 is TGTGCCAGCAGCATAGCGGGGGACGCCTACGAGCAGTACTTC.

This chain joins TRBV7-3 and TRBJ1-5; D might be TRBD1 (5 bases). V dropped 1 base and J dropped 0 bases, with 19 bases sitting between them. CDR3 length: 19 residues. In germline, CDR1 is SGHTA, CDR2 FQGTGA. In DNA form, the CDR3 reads TGTGCCAGCAGCTTAAACACAGGTCCTTTTATCTATAGCAATCAGCCCCAGCATTTT. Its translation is CASSLNTGPFIYSNQPQHF.

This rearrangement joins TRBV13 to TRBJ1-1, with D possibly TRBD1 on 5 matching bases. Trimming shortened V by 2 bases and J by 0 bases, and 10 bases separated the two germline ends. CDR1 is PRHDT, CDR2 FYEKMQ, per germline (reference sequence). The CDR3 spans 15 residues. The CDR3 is CASSLQPGMNTEAFF. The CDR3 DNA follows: TGTGCCAGCAGCTTACAACCAGGGATGAACACTGAAGCTTTCTTT.

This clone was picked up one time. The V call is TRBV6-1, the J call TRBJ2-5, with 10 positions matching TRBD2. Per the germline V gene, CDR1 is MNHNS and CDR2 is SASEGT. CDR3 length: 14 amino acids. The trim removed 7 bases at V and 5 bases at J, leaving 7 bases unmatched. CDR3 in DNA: TGTGCCAGCACAAGCGGGGGGGCCGGGGAGACCCAGTACTTC. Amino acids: CASTSGGAGETQYF.

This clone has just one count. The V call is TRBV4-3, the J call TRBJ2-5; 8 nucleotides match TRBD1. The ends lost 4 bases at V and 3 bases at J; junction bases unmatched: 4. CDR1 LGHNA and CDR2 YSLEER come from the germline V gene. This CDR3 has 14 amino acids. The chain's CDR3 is CASSPGQGEETQYF. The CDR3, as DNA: TGCGCCAGCAGCCCAGGACAGGGTGAAGAGACCCAGTACTTC.

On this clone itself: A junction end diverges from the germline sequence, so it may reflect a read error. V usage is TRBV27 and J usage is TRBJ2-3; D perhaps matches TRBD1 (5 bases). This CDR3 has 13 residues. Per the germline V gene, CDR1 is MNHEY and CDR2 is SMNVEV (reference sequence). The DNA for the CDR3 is TGTGCCAGCAGTTTATGGGGCACGGATACGCAGTATTTT. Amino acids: CASSLWGTDTQYF.

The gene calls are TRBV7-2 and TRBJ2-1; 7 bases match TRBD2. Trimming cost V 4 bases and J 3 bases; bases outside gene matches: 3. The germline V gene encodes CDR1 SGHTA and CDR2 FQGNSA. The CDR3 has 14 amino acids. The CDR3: CASSSRTSYNEQFF. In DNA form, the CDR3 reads TGTGCCAGCAGCTCCAGGACTAGCTACAATGAGCAGTTCTTC.

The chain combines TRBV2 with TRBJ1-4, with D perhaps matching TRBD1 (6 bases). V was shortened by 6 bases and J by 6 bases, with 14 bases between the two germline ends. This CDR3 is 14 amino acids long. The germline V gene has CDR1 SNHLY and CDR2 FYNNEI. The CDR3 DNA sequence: TGTGCCAGCAGGGGAGACAAGGGGGATGAAAAACTGTTTTTT. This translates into CASRGDKGDEKLFF.

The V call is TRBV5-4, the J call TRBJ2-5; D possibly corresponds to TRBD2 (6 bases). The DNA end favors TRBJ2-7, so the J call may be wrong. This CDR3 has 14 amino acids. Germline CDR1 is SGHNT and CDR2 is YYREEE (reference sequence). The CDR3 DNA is TGTGCCAGCAGCTCTCCAGACCATAGCGGCGAGCAGTACTTC. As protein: CASSSPDHSGEQYF.

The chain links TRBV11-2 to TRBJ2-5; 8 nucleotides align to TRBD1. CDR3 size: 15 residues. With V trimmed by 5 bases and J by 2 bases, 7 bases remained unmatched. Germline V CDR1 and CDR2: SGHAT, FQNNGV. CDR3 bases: TGTGCCAGCAGCATGTTGACAGGGGCACAAGAGACCCAGTACTTC. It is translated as CASSMLTGAQETQYF.

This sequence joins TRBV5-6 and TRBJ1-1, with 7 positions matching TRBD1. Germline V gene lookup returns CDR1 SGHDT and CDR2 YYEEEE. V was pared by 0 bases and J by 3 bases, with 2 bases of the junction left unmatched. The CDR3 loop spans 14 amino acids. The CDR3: CASSLGQGYTEAFF. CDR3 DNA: TGTGCCAGCAGCTTGGGACAGGGTTACACTGAAGCTTTCTTT.

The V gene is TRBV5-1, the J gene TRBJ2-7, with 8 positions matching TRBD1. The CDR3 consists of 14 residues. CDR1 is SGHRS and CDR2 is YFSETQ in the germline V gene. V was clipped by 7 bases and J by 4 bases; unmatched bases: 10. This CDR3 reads CASQGADRAYEQYF. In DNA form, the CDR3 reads TGCGCCAGCCAGGGGGCTGACAGGGCTTACGAGCAGTACTTC.

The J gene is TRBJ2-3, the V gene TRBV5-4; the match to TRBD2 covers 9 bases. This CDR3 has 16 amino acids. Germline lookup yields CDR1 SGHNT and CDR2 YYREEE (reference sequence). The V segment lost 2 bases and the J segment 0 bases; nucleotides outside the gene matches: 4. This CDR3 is CASSLAGGHSTDTQYF. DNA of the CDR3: TGTGCCAGCAGCTTAGCGGGGGGTCATAGCACAGATACGCAGTATTTT.

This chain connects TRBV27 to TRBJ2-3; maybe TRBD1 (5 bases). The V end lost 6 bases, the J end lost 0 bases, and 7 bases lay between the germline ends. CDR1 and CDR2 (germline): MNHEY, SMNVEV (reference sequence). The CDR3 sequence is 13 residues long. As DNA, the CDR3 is TGTGCCAGCAGCAGACAGAGCACAGATACGCAGTATTTT. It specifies CASSRQSTDTQYF.

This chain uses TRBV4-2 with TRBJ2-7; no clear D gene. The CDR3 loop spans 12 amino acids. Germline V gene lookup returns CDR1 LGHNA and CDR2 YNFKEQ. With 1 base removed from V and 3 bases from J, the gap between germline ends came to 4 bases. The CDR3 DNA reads TGTGCCAGCAGCCAAGGCGGCTACGAGCAGTACTTC. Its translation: CASSQGGYEQYF.